This paragraph reports one T cell receptor (beta chain). These data are taken from a study of T cell changes during pregnancy in multiple sclerosis. The repertoire was sequenced with immunoSEQ multiplex PCR; TCRdb's copy has only in-frame clones and lacks some. The table records about 46,000 clones, approximately 92% of them present only once. The V and J ends lost 9 bases and 0 bases, in that order; junction bases with no gene match: 6. The CDR3 is made up of 14 amino acids. The germline CDR1 and CDR2 sequences are LNHDA and SQIVND (reference sequence). Sequences were derived from CD8+ T cells from peripheral blood mononuclear cells, sampled after pregnancy. This receptor was identified in a female donor with multiple sclerosis, enrolled in a pregnancy study. The chain couples TRBV19 to TRBJ2-7; TRBD1 agrees at 9 bases. The CDR3 reads CASGQGLSSYEQYF. CDR3 nucleotides: TGTGCCAGCGGACAGGGGTTAAGCTCCTACGAGCAGTACTTC.